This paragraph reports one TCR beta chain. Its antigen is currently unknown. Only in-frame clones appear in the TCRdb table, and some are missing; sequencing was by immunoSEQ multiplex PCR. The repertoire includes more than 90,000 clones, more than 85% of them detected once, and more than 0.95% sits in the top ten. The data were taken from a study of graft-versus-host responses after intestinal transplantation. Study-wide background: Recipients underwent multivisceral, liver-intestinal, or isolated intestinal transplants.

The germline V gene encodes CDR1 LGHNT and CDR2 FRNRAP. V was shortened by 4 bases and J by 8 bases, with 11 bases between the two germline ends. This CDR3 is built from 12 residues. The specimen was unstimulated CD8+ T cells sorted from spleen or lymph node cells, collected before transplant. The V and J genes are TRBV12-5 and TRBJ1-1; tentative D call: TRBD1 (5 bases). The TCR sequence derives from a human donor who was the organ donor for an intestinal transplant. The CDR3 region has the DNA TGTGCTAGTGGTTCGACCCACAGGGAAGCTTTCTTT. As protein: CASGSTHREAFF.